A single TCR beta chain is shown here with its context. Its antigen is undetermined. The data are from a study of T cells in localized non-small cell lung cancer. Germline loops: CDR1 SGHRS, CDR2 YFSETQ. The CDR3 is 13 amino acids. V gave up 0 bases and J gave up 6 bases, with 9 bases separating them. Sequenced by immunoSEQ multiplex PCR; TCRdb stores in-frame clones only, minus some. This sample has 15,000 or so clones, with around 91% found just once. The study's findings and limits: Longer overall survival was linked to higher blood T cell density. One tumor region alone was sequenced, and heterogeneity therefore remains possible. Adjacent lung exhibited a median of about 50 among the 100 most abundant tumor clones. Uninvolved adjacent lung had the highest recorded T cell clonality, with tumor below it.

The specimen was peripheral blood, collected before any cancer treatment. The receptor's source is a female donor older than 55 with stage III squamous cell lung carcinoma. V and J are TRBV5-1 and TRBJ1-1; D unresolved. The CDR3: CASSLGPRSEAFF. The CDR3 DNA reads TGCGCCAGCAGCTTGGGCCCAAGGTCTGAAGCTTTCTTT.